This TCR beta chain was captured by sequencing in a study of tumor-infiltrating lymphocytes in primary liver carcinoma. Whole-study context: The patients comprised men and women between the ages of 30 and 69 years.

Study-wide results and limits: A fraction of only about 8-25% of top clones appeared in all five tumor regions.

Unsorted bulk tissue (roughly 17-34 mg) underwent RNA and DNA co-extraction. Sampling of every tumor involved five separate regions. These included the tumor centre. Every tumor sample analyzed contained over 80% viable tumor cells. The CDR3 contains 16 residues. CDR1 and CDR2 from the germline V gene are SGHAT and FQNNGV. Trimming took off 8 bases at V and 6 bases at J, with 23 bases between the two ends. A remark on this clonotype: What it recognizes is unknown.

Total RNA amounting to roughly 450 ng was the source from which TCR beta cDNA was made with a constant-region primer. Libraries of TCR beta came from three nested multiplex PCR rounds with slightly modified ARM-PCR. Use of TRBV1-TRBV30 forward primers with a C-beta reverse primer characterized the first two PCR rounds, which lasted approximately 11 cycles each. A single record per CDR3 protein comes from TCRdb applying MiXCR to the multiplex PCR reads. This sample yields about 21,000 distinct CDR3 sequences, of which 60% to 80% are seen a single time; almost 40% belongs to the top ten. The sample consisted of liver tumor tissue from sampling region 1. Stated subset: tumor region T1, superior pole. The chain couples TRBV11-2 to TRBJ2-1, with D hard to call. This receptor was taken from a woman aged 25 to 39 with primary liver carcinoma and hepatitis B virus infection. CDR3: CASSFGSSRVSNEQFF. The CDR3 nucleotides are TGTGCCAGCTCATTTGGAAGCAGTAGAGTGAGCAATGAGCAGTTCTTC.